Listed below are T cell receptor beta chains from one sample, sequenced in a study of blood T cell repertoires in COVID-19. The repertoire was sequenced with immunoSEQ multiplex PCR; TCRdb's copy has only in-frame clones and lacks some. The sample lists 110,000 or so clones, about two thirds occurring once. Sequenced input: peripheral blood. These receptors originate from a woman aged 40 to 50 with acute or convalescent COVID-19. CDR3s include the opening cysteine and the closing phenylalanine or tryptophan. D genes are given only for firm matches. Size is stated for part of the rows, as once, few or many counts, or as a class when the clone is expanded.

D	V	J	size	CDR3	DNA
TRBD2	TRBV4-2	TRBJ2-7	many	CASSSRAGGSYEQYF	TGTGCCAGCAGCTCCCGAGCGGGGGGATCCTACGAGCAGTACTTC
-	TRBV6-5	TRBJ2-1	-	CASTDGLPYNEQFF	TGTGCCAGCACCGACGGGTTACCATACAATGAGCAGTTCTTC
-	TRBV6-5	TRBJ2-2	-	CASSSSSRNTGELFF	TGTGCCAGCAGTTCCTCTTCCCGGAACACCGGGGAGCTGTTTTTT
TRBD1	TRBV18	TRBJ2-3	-	CASSPKTRDRFTDTQYF	TGTGCCAGCTCACCAAAGACCCGGGACAGGTTCACAGATACGCAGTATTTT
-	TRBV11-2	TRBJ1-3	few	CASSFGRGASSGNTIYF	TGTGCCAGCAGCTTCGGGAGGGGGGCGAGCTCTGGAAACACCATATATTTT
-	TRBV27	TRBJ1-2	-	CASRRAGANYGYTF	TGTGCCAGCAGAAGAGCCGGGGCTAACTATGGCTACACCTTC
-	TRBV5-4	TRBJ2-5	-	CASSFEGAGIASETQYF	TGTGCCAGCAGCTTCGAGGGAGCCGGGATTGCCTCGGAGACCCAGTACTTC
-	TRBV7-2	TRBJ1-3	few	CASSYRPRNTIYF	TGTGCCAGCAGCTACCGGCCCAGGAACACCATATATTTT
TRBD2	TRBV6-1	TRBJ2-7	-	CASSSRLAGAYEQYF	TGTGCCAGCAGTTCCCGACTAGCGGGGGCCTACGAGCAGTACTTC
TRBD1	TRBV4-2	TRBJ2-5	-	CASSQEGTGNGETQYF	TGTGCCAGCAGCCAAGAAGGGACAGGGAACGGGGAGACCCAGTACTTC
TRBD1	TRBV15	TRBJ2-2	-	CATSRGGLGQELNTGELFF	TGTGCCACCAGCAGAGGAGGCTTGGGACAGGAGCTGAACACCGGGGAGCTGTTTTTT
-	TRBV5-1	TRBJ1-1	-	CASSLALSTEAFF	TGCGCCAGCAGCTTGGCCCTAAGCACTGAAGCTTTCTTT
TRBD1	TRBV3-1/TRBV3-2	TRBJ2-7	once	CASSRMGGTGTYEQYF	TGTGCCAGCAGCCGTATGGGGGGGACAGGGACCTACGAGCAGTACTTC
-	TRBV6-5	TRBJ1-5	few	CASTLRRQVNQPQHF	TGTGCCAGCACCCTAAGGAGACAGGTCAATCAGCCCCAGCATTTT
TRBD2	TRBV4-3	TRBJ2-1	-	CASSQGLTSGGVDEQFF	TGCGCCAGCAGCCAGGGATTAACTAGCGGGGGGGTGGATGAGCAGTTCTTC
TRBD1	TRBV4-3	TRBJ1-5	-	CASSQDLSATGRSQPQHF	TGCGCCAGCAGCCAAGATCTATCCGCGACAGGGAGAAGTCAGCCCCAGCATTTT
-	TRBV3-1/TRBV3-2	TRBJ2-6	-	CASSKGAGANVLTF	TGTGCCAGCAGCAAGGGGGCTGGGGCCAACGTCCTGACTTTC
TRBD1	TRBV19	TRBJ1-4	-	CASSKGQGREKLFF	TGTGCCAGTAGTAAAGGACAGGGGAGAGAAAAACTGTTTTTT
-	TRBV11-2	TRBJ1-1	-	CASSLEGRASEAFF	TGTGCCAGCAGCTTAGAGGGCAGGGCGTCTGAAGCTTTCTTT
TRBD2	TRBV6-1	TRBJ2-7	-	CASSEGLAGPYEQYF	TGTGCCAGCAGTGAGGGACTAGCGGGGCCCTACGAGCAGTACTTC
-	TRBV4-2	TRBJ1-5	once	CASSLDINSNQPQHF	TGTGCCAGCAGCCTCGACATCAATAGCAATCAGCCCCAGCATTTT
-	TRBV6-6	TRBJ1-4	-	CASSYRGGNNEKLFF	TGTGCCAGCAGTTATCGGGGGGGGAACAATGAAAAACTGTTTTTT
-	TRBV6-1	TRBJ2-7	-	CASSEGNREEYF	TGTGCCAGCAGTGAAGGGAACCGCGAGGAGTACTTC
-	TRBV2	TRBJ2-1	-	CASRGLFNEQFF	TGTGCCAGCAGAGGACTATTCAATGAGCAGTTCTTC
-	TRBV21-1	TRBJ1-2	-	CASSISAPPNYGYTF	TGTGCCAGCAGCATCTCAGCGCCGCCAAACTATGGCTACACCTTC
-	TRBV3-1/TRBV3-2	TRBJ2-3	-	CASSQVRDTQYF	TGTGCCAGCAGCCAAGTTAGAGATACGCAGTATTTT
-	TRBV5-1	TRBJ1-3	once	CASSLAGGLGGNTIYF	TGCGCCAGCAGCTTGGCCGGCGGGCTTGGAGGAAACACCATATATTTT
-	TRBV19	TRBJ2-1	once	CASSSEGRGNNEQFF	TGTGCCAGTAGTTCCGAGGGAAGAGGAAACAATGAGCAGTTCTTC
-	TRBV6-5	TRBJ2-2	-	CASRTPQATGELFF	TGTGCCAGCAGAACTCCCCAGGCCACCGGGGAGCTGTTTTTT
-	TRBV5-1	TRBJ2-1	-	CASSWSELYTYNEQFF	TGCGCCAGCAGCTGGTCCGAATTATACACCTACAATGAGCAGTTCTTC
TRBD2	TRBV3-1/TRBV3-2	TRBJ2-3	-	CASSRTSPDTQYF	TGTGCCAGCAGCCGGACTAGCCCAGATACGCAGTATTTT
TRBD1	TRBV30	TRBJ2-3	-	CAWREGQVVQIGTQYF	TGTGCCTGGAGGGAAGGACAGGTAGTACAGATAGGGACGCAGTATTTT
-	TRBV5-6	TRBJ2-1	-	CASSLVGDSYNEQFF	TGTGCCAGCAGCTTGGTAGGGGACTCCTACAATGAGCAGTTCTTC